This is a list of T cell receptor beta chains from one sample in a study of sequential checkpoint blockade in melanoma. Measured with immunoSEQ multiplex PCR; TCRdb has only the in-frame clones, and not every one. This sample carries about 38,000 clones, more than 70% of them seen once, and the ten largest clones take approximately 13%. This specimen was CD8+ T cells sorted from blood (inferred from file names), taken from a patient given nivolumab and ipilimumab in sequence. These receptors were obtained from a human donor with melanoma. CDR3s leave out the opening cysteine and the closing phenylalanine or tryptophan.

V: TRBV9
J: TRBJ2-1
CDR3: ASSVEVSAYNEQF

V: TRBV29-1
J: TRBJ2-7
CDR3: SVLGKSHEQY

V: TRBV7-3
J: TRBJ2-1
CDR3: ASSLAGNSYNEQF

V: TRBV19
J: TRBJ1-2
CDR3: ASTPTWGIGEGLGYT

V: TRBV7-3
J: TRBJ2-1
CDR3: ASSLGSGGEQF

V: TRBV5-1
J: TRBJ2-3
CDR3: ASSFTGSWSTDTQY

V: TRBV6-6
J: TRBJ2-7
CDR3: ASSLLAATYEQY

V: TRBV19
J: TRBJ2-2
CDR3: ASTGPGGFPGELF

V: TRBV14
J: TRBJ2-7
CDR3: ASSQMGQTTYEQY

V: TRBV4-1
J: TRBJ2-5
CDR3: ASSPGGTLQETQY

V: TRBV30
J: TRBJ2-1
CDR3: AWSGLAGVEF

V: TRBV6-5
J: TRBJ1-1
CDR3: ASSFDQGYRSTEAF

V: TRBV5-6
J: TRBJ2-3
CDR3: ASSLAGGLDTQY

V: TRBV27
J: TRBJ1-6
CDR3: ASSLSGQGYNSPLH